This TCR beta chain was retrieved from a study of shared clonotypes between healthy human individuals. All participating donors were Caucasian adults from Nashville, Tennessee. Authors' data handling: From ImmunoSEQ came sequences covering only the junction and carrying no quality scores, so filtering differed. TCRdb keeps only in-frame clones here, not all; method: immunoSEQ multiplex PCR. V and J calls and clone size come straight from that table; D and trimming were deduced from the DNA. The table records fewer than 650,000 clones, about 79% of them present only once. The CDR3 extends over 12 amino acids. Trimming stripped 6 bases from V and 6 bases from J, with 12 bases between. The germline gives CDR1 MNHNY, CDR2 SVGAGI (reference sequence).

The TCR originated in a woman aged 40-49 years in good health. Some clones in this sample may be carry-over from other donors' samples. Sequenced: PBMCs. The rearrangement uses TRBV6-6 and TRBJ2-7, with TRBD1 as a possible D gene (5 bases). CDR3 nucleotide sequence: TGTGCCAGCAGGACCCCTAGGGGCGAGCAGTACTTC. It yields the protein CASRTPRGEQYF.